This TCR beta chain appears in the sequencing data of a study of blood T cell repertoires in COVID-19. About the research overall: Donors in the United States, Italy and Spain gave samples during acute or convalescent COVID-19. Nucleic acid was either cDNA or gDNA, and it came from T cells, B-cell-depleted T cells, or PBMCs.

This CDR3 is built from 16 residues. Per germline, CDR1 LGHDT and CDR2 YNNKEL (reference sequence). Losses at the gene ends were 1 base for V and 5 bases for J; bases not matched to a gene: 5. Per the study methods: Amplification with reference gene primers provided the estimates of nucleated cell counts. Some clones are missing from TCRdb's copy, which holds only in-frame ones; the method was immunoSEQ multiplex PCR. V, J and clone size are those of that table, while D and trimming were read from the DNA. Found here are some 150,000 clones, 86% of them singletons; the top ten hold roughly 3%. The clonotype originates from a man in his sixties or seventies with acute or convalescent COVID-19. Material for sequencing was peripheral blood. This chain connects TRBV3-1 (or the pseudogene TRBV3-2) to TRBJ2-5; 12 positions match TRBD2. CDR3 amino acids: CASSQVLAGGRETQYF. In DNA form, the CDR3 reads TGTGCCAGCAGCCAAGTTCTAGCGGGGGGGCGGGAGACCCAGTACTTC.